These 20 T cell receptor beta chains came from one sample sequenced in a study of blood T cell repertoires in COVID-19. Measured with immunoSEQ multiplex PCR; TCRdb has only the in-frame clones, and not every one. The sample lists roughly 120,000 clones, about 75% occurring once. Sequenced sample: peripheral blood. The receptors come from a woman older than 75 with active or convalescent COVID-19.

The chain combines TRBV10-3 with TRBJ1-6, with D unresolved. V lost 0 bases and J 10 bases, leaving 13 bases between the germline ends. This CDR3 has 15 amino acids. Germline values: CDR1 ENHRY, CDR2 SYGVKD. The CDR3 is CAISESRAVGSPLHF. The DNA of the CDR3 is TGTGCCATCAGTGAGTCGAGGGCCGTGGGGTCACCCCTCCACTTT.

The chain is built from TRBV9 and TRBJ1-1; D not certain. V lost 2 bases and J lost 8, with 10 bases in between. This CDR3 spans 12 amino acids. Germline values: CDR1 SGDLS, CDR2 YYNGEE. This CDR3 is CASSVAAGEAFF. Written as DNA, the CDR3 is TGTGCCAGCAGCGTGGCGGCGGGGGAAGCTTTCTTT.

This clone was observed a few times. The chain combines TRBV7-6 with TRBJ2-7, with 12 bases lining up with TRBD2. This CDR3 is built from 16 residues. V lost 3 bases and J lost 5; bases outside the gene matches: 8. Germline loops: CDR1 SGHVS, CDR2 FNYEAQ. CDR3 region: CASSLTSGSGQNEQYF. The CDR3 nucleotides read TGTGCCAGCAGCTTGACTAGCGGGAGTGGTCAAAACGAGCAGTACTTC.

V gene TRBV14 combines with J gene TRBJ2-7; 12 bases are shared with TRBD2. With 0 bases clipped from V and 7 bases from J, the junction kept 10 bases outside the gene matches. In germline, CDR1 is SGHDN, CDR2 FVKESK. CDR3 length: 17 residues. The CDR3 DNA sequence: TGTGCCAGCAGCCAAGAGTCCGGACTAGCGGGATCTTATGAGCAGTACTTC. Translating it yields CASSQESGLAGSYEQYF.

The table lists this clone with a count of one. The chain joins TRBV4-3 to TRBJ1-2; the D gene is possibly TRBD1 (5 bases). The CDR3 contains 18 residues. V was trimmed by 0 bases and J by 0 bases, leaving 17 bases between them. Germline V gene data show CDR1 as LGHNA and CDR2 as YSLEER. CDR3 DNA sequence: TGCGCCAGCAGCCAAGACCCCTTCGGCGCAGGGACTAACTATGGCTACACCTTC. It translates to CASSQDPFGAGTNYGYTF.

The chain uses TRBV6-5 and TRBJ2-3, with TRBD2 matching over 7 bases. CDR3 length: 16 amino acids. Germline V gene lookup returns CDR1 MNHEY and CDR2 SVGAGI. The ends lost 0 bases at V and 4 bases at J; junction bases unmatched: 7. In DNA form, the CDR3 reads TGTGCCAGCAGTTACTCGGGGTGGGAGGGTCCAGATACGCAGTATTTT. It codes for CASSYSGWEGPDTQYF.

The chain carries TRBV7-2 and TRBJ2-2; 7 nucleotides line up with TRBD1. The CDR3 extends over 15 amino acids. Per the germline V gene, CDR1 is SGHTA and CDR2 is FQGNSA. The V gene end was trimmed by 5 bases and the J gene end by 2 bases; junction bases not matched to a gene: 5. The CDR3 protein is CASSVQGLNTGELFF. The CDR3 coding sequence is TGTGCCAGCAGCGTACAGGGGTTAAACACCGGGGAGCTGTTTTTT.

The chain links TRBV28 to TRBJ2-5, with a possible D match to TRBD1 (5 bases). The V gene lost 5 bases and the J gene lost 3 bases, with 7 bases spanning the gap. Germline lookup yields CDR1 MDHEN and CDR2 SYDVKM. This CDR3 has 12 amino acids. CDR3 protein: CASSAREETQYF. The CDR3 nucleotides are TGTGCCAGCAGTGCCAGGGAAGAGACCCAGTACTTC.

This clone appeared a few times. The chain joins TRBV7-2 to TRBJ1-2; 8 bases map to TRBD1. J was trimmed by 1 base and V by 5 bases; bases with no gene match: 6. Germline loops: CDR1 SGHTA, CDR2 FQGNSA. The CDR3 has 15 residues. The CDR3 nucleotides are TGTGCCAGCAGCCCCCGACAGGGGATTAACTATGGCTACACCTTC. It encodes CASSPRQGINYGYTF.

The CDR3 loop is CASSFRIMTPNYGYTF. In DNA form, the CDR3 reads TGCGCCAGCAGCTTCCGCATCATGACACCTAACTATGGCTACACCTTC. The rearrangement joins TRBV5-1 to TRBJ1-2; the D is unclear. The germline V gene encodes CDR1 SGHRS and CDR2 YFSETQ. V was clipped by 2 bases and J by 0 bases, with 14 bases between them. This CDR3 contains 16 residues.

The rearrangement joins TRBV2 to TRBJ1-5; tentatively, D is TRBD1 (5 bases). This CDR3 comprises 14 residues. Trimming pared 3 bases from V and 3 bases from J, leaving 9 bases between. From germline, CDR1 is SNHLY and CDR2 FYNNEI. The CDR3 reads CASSEGRFNQPQHF. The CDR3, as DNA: TGTGCCAGCAGTGAGGGGCGGTTCAATCAGCCCCAGCATTTT.

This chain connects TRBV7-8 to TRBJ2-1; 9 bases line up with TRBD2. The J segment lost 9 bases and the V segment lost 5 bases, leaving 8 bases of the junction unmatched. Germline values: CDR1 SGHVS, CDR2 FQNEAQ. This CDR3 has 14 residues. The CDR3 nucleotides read TGTGCCAGCAGCGAAATTAGCGGGAGCACTGAGCAGTTCTTC. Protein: CASSEISGSTEQFF.

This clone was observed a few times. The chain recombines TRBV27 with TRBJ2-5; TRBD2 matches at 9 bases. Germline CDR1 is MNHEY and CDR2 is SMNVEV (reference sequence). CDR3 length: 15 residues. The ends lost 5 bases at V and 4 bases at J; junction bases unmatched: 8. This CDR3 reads CASSPAAGGRETQYF. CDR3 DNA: TGTGCCAGCAGTCCCGCCGCGGGAGGGAGAGAGACCCAGTACTTC.

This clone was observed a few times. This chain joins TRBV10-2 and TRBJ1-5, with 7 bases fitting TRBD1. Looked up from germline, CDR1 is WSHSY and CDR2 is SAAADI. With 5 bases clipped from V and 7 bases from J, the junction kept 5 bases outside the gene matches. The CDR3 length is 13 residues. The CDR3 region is CASSYGQAQPQHF. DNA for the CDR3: TGCGCCAGCAGTTATGGACAGGCCCAGCCCCAGCATTTT.

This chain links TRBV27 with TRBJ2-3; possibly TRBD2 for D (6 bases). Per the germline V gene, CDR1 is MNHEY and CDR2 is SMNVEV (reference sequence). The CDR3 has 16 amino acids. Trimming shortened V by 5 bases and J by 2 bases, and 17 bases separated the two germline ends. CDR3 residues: CASSPPPRDPTDTQYF. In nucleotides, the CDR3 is TGTGCCAGCAGTCCCCCCCCGCGGGATCCCACAGATACGCAGTATTTT.

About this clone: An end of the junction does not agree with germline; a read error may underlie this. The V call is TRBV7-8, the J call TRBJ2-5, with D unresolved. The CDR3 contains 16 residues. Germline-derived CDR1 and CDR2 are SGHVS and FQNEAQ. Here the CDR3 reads CASSLWARVVQETQYF. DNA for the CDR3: TGTGCCAGCAGCTTATGGGCGAGAGTGGTGCAAGAGACCCAATACTTC. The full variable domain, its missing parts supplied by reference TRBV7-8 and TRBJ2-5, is GAGVSQSPRYKVAKRGQDVALRCDPISGHVSLFWYQQALGQGPEFLTYFQNEAQLDKSGLPSDRFFAERPEGSVSTLKIQRTQQEDSAVYLCASSLWARVVQETQYFGPGTRLLVL.

CDR3 in DNA: TGTGCCAGCAGCCTCGTGGTGGCGGGACTCTACGAGCAGTACTTC. Translating gives CASSLVVAGLYEQYF. V and J are TRBV7-8 and TRBJ2-7, with D perhaps matching TRBD2 (6 bases). There are 15 residues in the CDR3. The V gene's germline CDR1 is SGHVS and CDR2 FQNEAQ. V was shortened by 5 bases and J by 3 bases, with 17 bases between the two germline ends.

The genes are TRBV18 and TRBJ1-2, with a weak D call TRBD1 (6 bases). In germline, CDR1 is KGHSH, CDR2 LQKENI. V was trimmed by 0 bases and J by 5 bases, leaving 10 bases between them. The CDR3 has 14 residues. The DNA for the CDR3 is TGTGCCAGCTCACCACCTTCAGGGGATTATGGCTACACCTTC. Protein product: CASSPPSGDYGYTF.

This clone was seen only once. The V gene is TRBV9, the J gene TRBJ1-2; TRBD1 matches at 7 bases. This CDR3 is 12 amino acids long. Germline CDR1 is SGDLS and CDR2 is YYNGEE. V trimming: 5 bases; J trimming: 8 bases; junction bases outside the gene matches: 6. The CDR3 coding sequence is TGTGCCAGCAGTAACAGGGGACGGGGCTACACCTTC. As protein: CASSNRGRGYTF.

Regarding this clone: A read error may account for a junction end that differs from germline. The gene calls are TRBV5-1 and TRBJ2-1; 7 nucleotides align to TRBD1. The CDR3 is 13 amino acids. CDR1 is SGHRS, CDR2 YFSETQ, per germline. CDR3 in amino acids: CASRSFPGQTTLF. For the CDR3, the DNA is TGCGCCAGTAGAAGTTTTCCGGGACAGACAACTCTCTTC.